This T cell receptor beta chain emerged from a study of tumor-infiltrating lymphocytes in primary liver carcinoma. Study background: The cohort included men and women aged 30 to 69 years. Productive TCRbeta read counts per sample ran from roughly 3.5 to 7 million and were similar across tissue types.

Germline DNA was also extracted, while the blood RNA originated from unsorted whole blood. Making TCR beta cDNA involved around 540 ng total RNA and a constant-region primer. Sequencing libraries for TCR beta derived from three nested multiplex PCR rounds that used slightly modified ARM-PCR. Running roughly 10 cycles apiece, the first two PCR rounds relied on TRBV1-TRBV30 forward primers together with a C-beta reverse primer. TCRdb reprocessed the multiplex PCR reads with MiXCR, giving one entry per CDR3 protein. The data show fewer than 400,000 distinct CDR3 sequences, roughly two thirds seen once. Comment on this clonotype: What it binds is not known. This likely comes from a read error, as the CDR3 has no conserved phenylalanine or tryptophan at its end.

Broader study findings: Tumors had a top-250-clone fraction that was significantly higher than blood (p = 0.039).

Germline V CDR1 and CDR2: LGHNA, YNFKEQ. This CDR3 has 13 residues. V was pared by 6 bases and J by 3 bases, with 12 bases between. The genes are TRBV4-2 and TRBJ2-7; D might be TRBD2 (6 bases). The receptor comes from a middle-aged man with primary liver carcinoma and hepatitis B virus infection. Sequenced material: peripheral blood. CDR3: CASSAGTYYEQYS. The CDR3, as DNA: TGTGCCAGCAGTGCTGGGACTTACTACGAGCAGTACTCC.